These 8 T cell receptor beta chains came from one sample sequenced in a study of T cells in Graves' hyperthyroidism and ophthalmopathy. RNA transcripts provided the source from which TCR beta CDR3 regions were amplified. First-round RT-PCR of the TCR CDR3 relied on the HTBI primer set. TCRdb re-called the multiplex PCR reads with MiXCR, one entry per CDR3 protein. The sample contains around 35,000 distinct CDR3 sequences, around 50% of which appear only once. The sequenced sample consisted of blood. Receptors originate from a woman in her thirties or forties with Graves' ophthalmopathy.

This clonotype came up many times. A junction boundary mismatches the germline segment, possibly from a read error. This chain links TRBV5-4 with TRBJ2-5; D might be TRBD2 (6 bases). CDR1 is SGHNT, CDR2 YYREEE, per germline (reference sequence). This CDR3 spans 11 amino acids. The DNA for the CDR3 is TGTGCCAGCAGCTTGTCGGGACTCCTATCTTTC. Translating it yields CASSLSGLLSF.

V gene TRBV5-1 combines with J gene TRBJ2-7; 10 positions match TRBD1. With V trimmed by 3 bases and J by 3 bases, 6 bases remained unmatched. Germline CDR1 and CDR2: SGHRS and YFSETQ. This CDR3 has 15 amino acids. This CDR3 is CASSSLGQGVYEQYF. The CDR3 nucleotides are TGCGCCAGCAGCTCCCTTGGACAGGGGGTCTACGAGCAGTACTTC.

The CDR3 DNA reads as TGTGCCAGCAGCGACGCAGGGGGCAATCAGCCCCAGCATTTT. Translating gives CASSDAGGNQPQHF. The rearrangement links TRBV9 to TRBJ1-5, with D possibly matching TRBD1 (6 bases). V lost 3 bases and J lost 2, with 9 bases in between. The length of the CDR3 is 14 residues. CDR1 is SGDLS and CDR2 is YYNGEE in the germline V gene.

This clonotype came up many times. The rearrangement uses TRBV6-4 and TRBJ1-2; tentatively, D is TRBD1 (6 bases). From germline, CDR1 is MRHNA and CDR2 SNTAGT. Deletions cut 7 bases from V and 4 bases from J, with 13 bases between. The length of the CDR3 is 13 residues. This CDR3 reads CASTRDKCYGYTF. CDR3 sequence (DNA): TGTGCCAGCACTCGGGACAAGTGCTATGGCTACACCTTC.

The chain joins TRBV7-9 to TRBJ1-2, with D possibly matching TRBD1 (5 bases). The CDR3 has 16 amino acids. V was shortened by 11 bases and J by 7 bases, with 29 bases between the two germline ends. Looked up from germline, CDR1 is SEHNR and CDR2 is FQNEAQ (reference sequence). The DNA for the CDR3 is TGTGCCTGGCTTCGGGGCCAAGAAAGAAGGAGGGCTGGCTACACCTTC. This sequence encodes CAWLRGQERRRAGYTF.

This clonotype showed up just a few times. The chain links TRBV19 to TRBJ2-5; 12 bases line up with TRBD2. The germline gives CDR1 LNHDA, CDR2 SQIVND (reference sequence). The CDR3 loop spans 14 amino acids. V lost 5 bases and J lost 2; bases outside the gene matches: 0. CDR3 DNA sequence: TGTGCCAGTAGTGGACTAGCGGGGCAAGAGACCCAGTACTTC. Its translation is CASSGLAGQETQYF.

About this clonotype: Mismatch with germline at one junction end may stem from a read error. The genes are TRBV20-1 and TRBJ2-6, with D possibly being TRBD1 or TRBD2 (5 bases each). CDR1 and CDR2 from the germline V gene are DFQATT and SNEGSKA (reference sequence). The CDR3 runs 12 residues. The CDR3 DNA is TGCAGTGCTCTCCGGGGCCAAAACACTGAAGCTTTC. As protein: CSALRGQNTEAF.

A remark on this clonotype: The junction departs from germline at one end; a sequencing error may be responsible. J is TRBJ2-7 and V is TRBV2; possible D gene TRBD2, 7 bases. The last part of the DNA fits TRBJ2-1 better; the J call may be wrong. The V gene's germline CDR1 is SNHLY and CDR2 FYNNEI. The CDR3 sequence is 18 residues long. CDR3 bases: TGTGCCAGCAGAAAAAGGGGGGGGGGGCGGCTCGGCGACAAGGAGCAGTTCTTC. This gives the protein CASRKRGGGRLGDKEQFF.